Shown below are 24 T cell receptor beta chains from a single sample sequenced in a study of cytomegalovirus exposure and HLA in healthy donors. Clones were read by immunoSEQ multiplex PCR, and TCRdb kept only the in-frame ones, dropping some. The sample shows roughly 190,000 clones, around 86% of them seen only once. Sequenced material: PBMCs. These receptors came from a man between 25 and 39 years old in good health and CMV-seropositive.

This sequence joins TRBV6-6 and TRBJ2-1; no clear D. The CDR3 is 14 residues long. V shed 2 bases and J shed 0 bases, with 5 bases lying between them. From germline, CDR1 is MNHNY and CDR2 SVGAGI (reference sequence). DNA for the CDR3: TGTGCCAGCAGTTACCCCAGCTCCTACAATGAGCAGTTCTTC. Protein: CASSYPSSYNEQFF.

This clone was seen only once. The CDR3 sequence: CASSYRLGSSYEQYF. The CDR3 DNA reads TGTGCCAGCAGTTACCGGCTGGGCAGCTCCTACGAGCAGTACTTC. This sequence joins TRBV6-5 and TRBJ2-7, with D unclear. CDR1 and CDR2 from the germline V gene are MNHEY and SVGAGI. CDR3 length: 15 amino acids. Trimming shortened V by 2 bases and J by 0 bases, and 11 bases separated the two germline ends.

This sequence joins TRBV6-6 and TRBJ1-2; D remains unclear. The CDR3 sequence is 11 residues long. Germline V gives CDR1 MNHNY, CDR2 SVGAGI (reference sequence). V was cut by 5 bases and J by 7 bases, with 8 bases left in between. CDR3 protein: CASSPLGGYTF. CDR3 coding DNA: TGTGCCAGCAGTCCATTGGGTGGCTACACCTTC.

The V and J genes are TRBV10-1 and TRBJ2-5, with D maybe TRBD2 (7 bases). Trimming took off 7 bases at V and 1 base at J, with 16 bases between the two ends. CDR1 is WNHNN and CDR2 is SYGVQD in the germline V gene (reference sequence). The CDR3 consists of 15 residues. In DNA form, the CDR3 reads TGCGCCAGCACCCTTGGGGGGGGGCCCCAAGAGACCCAGTACTTC. Its translation is CASTLGGGPQETQYF.

This sequence joins TRBV27 and TRBJ1-6; the D gene is possibly TRBD1 (5 bases). Trimming stripped 6 bases from V and 8 bases from J, with 20 bases between. The CDR3 is 16 amino acids. Germline V gene lookup returns CDR1 MNHEY and CDR2 SMNVEV (reference sequence). CDR3 sequence (DNA): TGTGCCAGCAGGGGGGGTTCGGGACTCGGGGATTCACCCCTCCACTTT. This translates into CASRGGSGLGDSPLHF.

Only a few counts were recorded for this clone. The chain carries TRBV9 and TRBJ1-2; D gene unclear. The germline V gene encodes CDR1 SGDLS and CDR2 YYNGEE. V gave up 2 bases and J gave up 7 bases, with 9 bases separating them. The CDR3 runs to 12 residues. Here the CDR3 reads CASSVGNLGYTF. The DNA of the CDR3 is TGTGCCAGCAGCGTGGGGAATCTTGGCTACACCTTC.

V gene TRBV4-2 combines with J gene TRBJ2-3, with D unresolved. V lost 2 bases and J 0 bases, leaving 9 bases between the germline ends. CDR3 length: 15 amino acids. The germline gives CDR1 LGHNA, CDR2 YNFKEQ. The DNA of the CDR3 is TGTGCCAGCAGCCAAACTACCGCTAGCACAGATACGCAGTATTTT. Translating it yields CASSQTTASTDTQYF.

The chain combines TRBV5-6 with TRBJ2-7; unclear D gene. CDR3 length equals 12 residues. The germline V gene has CDR1 SGHDT and CDR2 YYEEEE. V lost 0 bases and J 4 bases, leaving 5 bases between the germline ends. The CDR3 nucleotides are TGTGCCAGCAGCTTGGTAAGTTACGAGCAGTACTTC. This translates into CASSLVSYEQYF.

V usage is TRBV5-1 and J usage is TRBJ2-7; maybe TRBD2 (6 bases). V gave up 0 bases and J gave up 7 bases, with 11 bases separating them. This CDR3 contains 13 residues. Germline CDR1 reads SGHRS; CDR2 reads YFSETQ. As DNA, the CDR3 is TGCGCCAGCAGCTTGGGGAGGGAGAGGGAGCAGTACTTC. Amino acid sequence: CASSLGREREQYF.

The rearrangement links TRBV19 to TRBJ1-1; unclear D gene. This CDR3 is 13 amino acids long. Trimming pared 1 base from V and 4 bases from J, leaving 7 bases between. Germline V lookup: CDR1 LNHDA, CDR2 SQIVND (reference sequence). CDR3 sequence (DNA): TGTGCCAGTAGTATAGTGTGGGGCACTGAAGCTTTCTTT. It encodes CASSIVWGTEAFF.

This clone was found a few times. Mismatch with germline at one junction end may stem from a read error. The chain has TRBV7-7 and TRBJ2-1, with D uncertain. The CDR3 contains 14 residues. Per the germline V gene, CDR1 is SSHAT and CDR2 is FNYEAQ (reference sequence). The CDR3 loop is CASSQDGVNNEQFF. DNA for the CDR3: TGTGCTAGCAGCCAAGATGGGGTAAACAATGAGCAGTTCTTC.

This chain links TRBV27 with TRBJ2-3; 8 bases fit TRBD1. V was pared by 6 bases and J by 4 bases, with 3 bases of the junction left unmatched. This CDR3 region has 13 residues. The V gene's germline CDR1 is MNHEY and CDR2 SMNVEV (reference sequence). CDR3 sequence (DNA): TGTGCCAGCAGGGAGACAGGGGCAGATACGCAGTATTTT. Protein product: CASRETGADTQYF.

This chain uses TRBV4-2 with TRBJ2-7, with TRBD1 identical over 12 bases. The V gene end was trimmed by 4 bases and the J gene end by 6 bases; junction bases not matched to a gene: 7. The CDR3 is 15 residues long. Germline V gives CDR1 LGHNA, CDR2 YNFKEQ. The CDR3 loop is CASSPSGQGAPEQYF. The CDR3 DNA reads as TGTGCCAGCAGCCCGTCGGGACAGGGGGCGCCCGAGCAGTACTTC.

The chain is built from TRBV7-2 and TRBJ2-2; D remains unclear. The CDR3 runs to 15 residues. CDR1 is SGHTA, CDR2 FQGNSA, per germline. The V end was cut by 2 bases, the J end by 1 base, with 8 bases between. CDR3 bases: TGTGCCAGCAGCTTACCTCGACGGAACACCGGGGAGCTGTTTTTT. Its translation: CASSLPRRNTGELFF. The whole variable domain, remainder taken from reference TRBV7-2 and TRBJ2-2, is GAGVSQSPSNKVTEKGKDVELRCDPISGHTALYWYRQSLGQGLEFLIYFQGNSAPDKSGLPSDRFSAERTGGSVSTLTIQRTQQEDSAVYLCASSLPRRNTGELFFGEGSRLTVL.

This rearrangement joins TRBV19 to TRBJ1-5; 9 bases fit TRBD1. The J segment lost 7 bases and the V segment lost 5 bases, leaving 9 bases of the junction unmatched. Germline CDR1 is LNHDA and CDR2 is SQIVND (reference sequence). CDR3 size: 15 residues. The CDR3 is CASSWDRAPSQPQHF. The DNA of the CDR3 is TGTGCCAGTAGTTGGGACAGGGCCCCTTCCCAGCCCCAGCATTTT.

As for this clone: One end of the junction varies from germline; a read error may be responsible. This chain joins TRBV6-4 and TRBJ1-1; D remains unclear. Germline V gene data show CDR1 as MRHNA and CDR2 as SNTAGT. This CDR3 has 14 amino acids. This chain's CDR3 is CASSDTAGNPEAFF. CDR3 sequence (DNA): TGTGCCAGCAGTGACACCGCGGGGAACCCTGAAGCTTTCTTT.

J is TRBJ2-7 and V is TRBV6-6; tentative D call: TRBD2 (5 bases). The CDR3 is 14 amino acids. Germline V gives CDR1 MNHNY, CDR2 SVGAGI (reference sequence). The V gene lost 2 bases and the J gene lost 6 bases, with 14 bases spanning the gap. In nucleotides, the CDR3 is TGTGCCAGCAGTTACGTTACTAGATCAAGCGAGCAGTACTTC. It specifies CASSYVTRSSEQYF.

The CDR3, as DNA: TGCGCCAGCAGCCGGGTAGTCGGCACAGATACGCAGTATTTT. Translating it yields CASSRVVGTDTQYF. This chain joins TRBV4-3 and TRBJ2-3; no clear D. Trimming removed 4 bases from V and 1 base from J, with 9 bases in between. The length of the CDR3 is 14 residues. Germline CDR1 reads LGHNA; CDR2 reads YSLEER.

The rearrangement links TRBV5-1 to TRBJ2-6, with D possibly matching TRBD1 (6 bases). Trimming removed 4 bases from V and 0 bases from J, with 11 bases in between. The length of the CDR3 is 16 residues. From germline, CDR1 is SGHRS and CDR2 YFSETQ. The CDR3 DNA is TGCGCCAGCAGCCCGGGACACCCCTCTGGGGCCAACGTCCTGACTTTC. Protein sequence: CASSPGHPSGANVLTF.

The chain joins TRBV2 to TRBJ1-1; 7 nucleotides align to TRBD1. V shed 4 bases and J 11 bases; nucleotides not matched to a gene: 4. The CDR3 runs to 11 residues. Germline V lookup: CDR1 SNHLY, CDR2 FYNNEI. Here the CDR3 reads CASSVQGDAFF. In DNA, the CDR3 is TGTGCCAGCAGTGTGCAGGGGGATGCTTTCTTT.

The rearrangement uses TRBV2 and TRBJ1-4; the match to TRBD1 covers 10 bases. Germline V CDR1 and CDR2: SNHLY, FYNNEI. The CDR3 consists of 15 residues. J lost 6 bases, V lost 6 bases, and 7 bases had no gene match. This CDR3 is CASSPIGTGDEKLFF. CDR3 in DNA: TGTGCCAGCAGCCCCATTGGGACAGGGGATGAAAAACTGTTTTTT.

The J gene is TRBJ1-4, the V gene TRBV27, with TRBD1 matching 11 bases. Per germline, CDR1 MNHEY and CDR2 SMNVEV (reference sequence). Germline trimming cut 6 bases from V and 7 bases from J; bases unmatched to any gene: 4. The CDR3 loop spans 14 amino acids. CDR3: CASSQDRGPEKLFF. The CDR3, as DNA: TGTGCCAGCAGCCAGGACAGGGGGCCTGAAAAACTGTTTTTT.

The gene calls are TRBV5-1 and TRBJ2-1, with D perhaps being TRBD1 or TRBD2 (5 bases each). The germline V gene encodes CDR1 SGHRS and CDR2 YFSETQ. The V end was cut by 0 bases, the J end by 1 base, with 11 bases between. The CDR3 sequence is 16 residues long. The CDR3 coding sequence is TGCGCCAGCAGCTTGGATGGGACGGCTTCCTACAATGAGCAGTTCTTC. Its translation: CASSLDGTASYNEQFF.

For this clone: One end of the junction does not line up with germline, which may come from a read error. The CDR3 DNA follows: TGTGCCAGTAGTTCAGTTCCAGGGGATTCTGTTTTT. Translating gives CASSSVPGDSVF. The rearrangement links TRBV19 to TRBJ1-4; possible D gene TRBD1, 6 bases. The CDR3 loop spans 12 amino acids. Germline V gene lookup returns CDR1 LNHDA and CDR2 SQIVND (reference sequence). The variable domain in full, with the rest retrieved from reference TRBV19 and TRBJ1-4, is DGGITQSPKYLFRKEGQNVTLSCEQNLNHDAMYWYRQDPGQGLRLIYYSQIVNDFQKGDIAEGYSVSREKKESFPLTVTSAQKNPTAFYLCASSSVPGDSVFGSGTQLSVL.